This passage covers 16 T cell receptor beta chains from one sample sequenced in a study of immune evolution from preneoplasia to lung adenocarcinoma. TCRdb's copy holds only in-frame clones and misses some; the assay was immunoSEQ multiplex PCR. Among thousands of clones listed, 76% were seen once. Sequenced input: FFPE minimally invasive lung adenocarcinoma tissue. The receptors derive from a person between 70 and 80 years old with lung adenocarcinoma.

There are a few counts of this clone. V usage is TRBV5-6 and J usage is TRBJ2-3; 7 bases map to TRBD1. With 2 bases clipped from V and 2 bases from J, the junction kept 8 bases outside the gene matches. CDR3 length: 16 amino acids. CDR1 is SGHDT and CDR2 is YYEEEE in the germline V gene. CDR3 region: CASSFVDRDLTDTQYF. CDR3 nucleotide sequence: TGTGCCAGCAGCTTTGTAGACAGGGACCTCACAGATACGCAGTATTTT.

The rearrangement links TRBV19 to TRBJ2-7; TRBD1 aligns across 10 bases. Germline assignment: CDR1 LNHDA and CDR2 SQIVND (reference sequence). The CDR3 is 15 residues long. With 5 bases clipped from V and 3 bases from J, the junction kept 7 bases outside the gene matches. CDR3: CASSESGQGYYEQYF. As DNA, the CDR3 is TGTGCCAGTAGTGAATCGGGACAGGGGTACTACGAGCAGTACTTC.

This sequence joins TRBV29-1 and TRBJ2-5, with D perhaps matching TRBD1 or TRBD2 (5 bases each). This CDR3 contains 15 residues. CDR1 and CDR2 from the germline V gene are SQVTM and ANQGSEA. Trimming took 6 bases from V and 5 from J, leaving 22 bases between them. The CDR3 here is CSVTRAGKDLETQYF. The CDR3 DNA reads as TGCAGCGTGACCAGGGCCGGGAAGGATTTGGAGACCCAGTACTTC. Looking up the rest from reference TRBV29-1 and TRBJ2-5 gives the full variable domain: SAVISQKPSRDICQRGTSLTIQCQVDSQVTMMFWYRQQPGQSLTLIATANQGSEATYESGFVIDKFPISRPNLTFSTLTVSNMSPEDSSIYLCSVTRAGKDLETQYFGPGTRLLVL.

The chain couples TRBV6-5 to TRBJ1-6, with D hard to call. CDR3 length: 13 residues. Deletions cut 6 bases from V and 9 bases from J, with 12 bases between. From germline, CDR1 is MNHEY and CDR2 SVGAGI. In DNA, the CDR3 is TGTGCCAGCAGCCCGGGCACGATTTCACCCCTCCACTTT. Its translation: CASSPGTISPLHF.

V is TRBV18 and J is TRBJ2-2; D gene uncertain. The V gene's germline CDR1 is KGHSH and CDR2 LQKENI. The CDR3 spans 14 residues. V was shortened by 9 bases and J by 8 bases, with 19 bases between the two germline ends. The CDR3 nucleotides read TGTGCCAGTTCCTGGAGTTCCCTGACTGGGGAGCTGTTTTTT. Protein: CASSWSSLTGELFF.

The V call is TRBV5-8, the J call TRBJ2-2; TRBD1 is a possible D gene (6 bases). Germline V gene lookup returns CDR1 SGHTS and CDR2 YDEGEE. Trimming stripped 3 bases from V and 1 base from J, with 10 bases between. This CDR3 is built from 15 residues. CDR3 region: CASSSGTLNTGELFF. CDR3 nucleotide sequence: TGTGCCAGCAGCTCCGGGACACTGAACACCGGGGAGCTGTTTTTT. The full variable domain, rest sourced from reference TRBV5-8 and TRBJ2-2, is EAGVTQSPTHLIKTRGQQATLRCSPISGHTSVYWYQQALGLGLQFLLWYDEGEERNRGNFPPRFSGRQFPNYSSELNVNALELEDSALYLCASSSGTLNTGELFFGEGSRLTVL.

This chain connects TRBV7-9 to TRBJ2-5; 7 bases fit TRBD1. From germline, CDR1 is SEHNR and CDR2 FQNEAQ (reference sequence). The ends lost 4 bases at V and 1 base at J; junction bases unmatched: 3. This CDR3 has 14 residues. The CDR3 loop is CASSYDRVQETQYF. CDR3 in DNA: TGTGCCAGCAGCTATGACAGGGTCCAAGAGACCCAGTACTTC.

This clone was detected only a few times. V gene TRBV19 combines with J gene TRBJ2-1; possibly TRBD1 for D (7 bases). This CDR3 spans 15 amino acids. CDR1 is LNHDA and CDR2 is SQIVND in the germline V gene (reference sequence). The V end lost 7 bases, the J end lost 5 bases, and 18 bases lay between the germline ends. CDR3 sequence: CASTLQGGLDNEQFF. Written as DNA, the CDR3 is TGTGCCAGTACCCTGCAGGGGGGCCTAGACAATGAGCAGTTCTTC.

The CDR3 spells CASAWTKETQYF. As DNA, the CDR3 is TGTGCCAGCGCTTGGACGAAGGAGACCCAGTACTTC. This rearrangement joins TRBV6-5 to TRBJ2-5; D gene unclear. The CDR3 is made up of 12 amino acids. Germline V CDR1 and CDR2: MNHEY, SVGAGI. The V and J ends lost 8 bases and 5 bases respectively, with 12 bases between them.

V usage is TRBV4-1 and J usage is TRBJ1-1; D uncertain. Trimming cost V 3 bases and J 3 bases, with 8 bases left between them. The CDR3 totals 13 residues. Germline loops: CDR1 MGHRA, CDR2 YSYEKL. CDR3 in amino acids: CASSHRPDTEAFF. Here the CDR3 DNA reads TGCGCCAGCAGCCACCGTCCAGACACTGAAGCTTTCTTT.

This chain links TRBV9 with TRBJ2-1; possible D gene TRBD2, 6 bases. Germline values: CDR1 SGDLS, CDR2 YYNGEE. This CDR3 spans 15 amino acids. The V and J ends lost 3 bases and 0 bases respectively, with 10 bases between them. In DNA, the CDR3 is TGTGCCAGCAGCGCCTCCGGGAGCTCCTACAATGAGCAGTTCTTC. This gives the protein CASSASGSSYNEQFF. The full variable domain, with the rest looked up from reference TRBV9 and TRBJ2-1, is DSGVTQTPKHLITATGQRVTLRCSPRSGDLSVYWYQQSLDQGLQFLIQYYNGEERAKGNILERFSAQQFPDLHSELNLSSLELGDSALYFCASSASGSSYNEQFFGPGTRLTVL.

V gene TRBV6-5 combines with J gene TRBJ1-2, with D tentatively TRBD1 (5 bases). Trimming removed 4 bases from V and 4 bases from J, with 16 bases in between. Per the germline V gene, CDR1 is MNHEY and CDR2 is SVGAGI. The CDR3 spans 15 residues. CDR3 in DNA: TGTGCCAGCAGTTCTCCCACAGGATCGATCTATGGCTACACCTTC. Translating it yields CASSSPTGSIYGYTF.

V and J are TRBV19 and TRBJ1-2; TRBD1 might be the D (6 bases). The CDR3 runs 15 residues. Trimming shortened V by 7 bases and J by 4 bases, and 19 bases separated the two germline ends. Per the germline V gene, CDR1 is LNHDA and CDR2 is SQIVND (reference sequence). In nucleotides, the CDR3 is TGTGCCAGTACCTCGGACAGAGGGCGGGCCTATGGCTACACCTTC. As protein: CASTSDRGRAYGYTF.

In its sample, this clone is medium-sized. The chain joins TRBV9 to TRBJ2-1; 10 nucleotides align to TRBD2. V trimming: 4 bases; J trimming: 9 bases; junction bases outside the gene matches: 10. The V gene's germline CDR1 is SGDLS and CDR2 YYNGEE. This CDR3 spans 15 amino acids. CDR3 amino acids: CASSPPSGGAGEQFF. DNA for the CDR3: TGTGCCAGCAGCCCCCCAAGCGGGGGGGCCGGTGAGCAGTTCTTC.

This clone was observed a few times. The chain carries TRBV27 and TRBJ2-2; D call uncertain. Per the germline V gene, CDR1 is MNHEY and CDR2 is SMNVEV (reference sequence). The CDR3 covers 14 residues. Trimming removed 5 bases from V and 6 bases from J, with 13 bases in between. The CDR3 DNA is TGTGCCAGCAGTCCCCTCCGAGGCGCCGGGGAGCTGTTTTTT. It is translated as CASSPLRGAGELFF.

The V and J genes are TRBV25-1 and TRBJ2-7; D not certain. The CDR3 is made up of 12 amino acids. The V end was cut by 7 bases, the J end by 3 bases, with 10 bases between. Germline V gives CDR1 MGHDK, CDR2 SYGVNS. Written as DNA, the CDR3 is TGTGCCAGCAAAGTATTAGGCTACGAGCAGTACTTC. Protein: CASKVLGYEQYF.